Sequencing of this T cell receptor (beta chain) was carried out in a study of blood T cell repertoires in COVID-19. Study context: Sources were T cells, B-cell-depleted T cells, or PBMCs; the material itself was cDNA or gDNA.

This CDR3 comprises 14 residues. The germline V gene has CDR1 SGHTA and CDR2 FQGNSA. The V gene lost 5 bases and the J gene lost 5 bases, with 15 bases spanning the gap. In the original workflow: Nucleated cell counts were estimated from reference gene primer amplification. Repertoires were generated with immunoSEQ multiplex PCR, while TCRdb's copy carries only in-frame clones and drops some. That table gives V, J and clone size, and the DNA gave D and trimming. The data contain 270,000 or so clones, about four fifths of them singletons. Sequenced input: peripheral blood. This receptor was identified in a woman aged 18 to 35 with acute or convalescent COVID-19. The V call is TRBV7-2, the J call TRBJ2-5; D perhaps matches TRBD1 (5 bases). The CDR3 bases are TGTGCCAGCAGCCTCTCGTTGGGGCCCGAGACCCAGTACTTC. Encoded protein: CASSLSLGPETQYF.